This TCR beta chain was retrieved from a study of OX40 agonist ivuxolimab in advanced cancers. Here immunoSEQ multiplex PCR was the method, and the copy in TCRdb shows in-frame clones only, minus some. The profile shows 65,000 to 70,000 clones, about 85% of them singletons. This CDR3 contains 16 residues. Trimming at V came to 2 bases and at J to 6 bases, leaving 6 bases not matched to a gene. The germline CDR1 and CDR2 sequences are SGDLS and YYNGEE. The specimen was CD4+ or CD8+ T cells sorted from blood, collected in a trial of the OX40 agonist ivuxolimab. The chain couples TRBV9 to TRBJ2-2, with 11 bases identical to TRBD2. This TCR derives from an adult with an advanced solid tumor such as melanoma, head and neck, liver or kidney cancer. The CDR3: CASSVQLAGVPGELFF. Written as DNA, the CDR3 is TGTGCCAGCAGCGTCCAACTAGCGGGGGTTCCCGGGGAGCTGTTTTTT.